This TCR beta chain emerged from a study of CD8 T cells in Susac syndrome. Study-wide findings and caveats: The study acknowledged a relatively small number of individuals in its TCR sequencing and HLA analysis.

Comments on this clonotype: The antigen remains unidentified.

After extraction with the RNeasy kit, roughly 0.5 to 1 ug of the RNA was reverse transcribed using random hexamers. Across 54 Vbeta and 13 Jbeta, immunoSEQ multiplex PCR amplified TCR beta CDR3. Each CDR3 protein gets one entry after TCRdb re-called the immunoSEQ multiplex PCR reads with MiXCR. The sample includes around 26,000 distinct CDR3 sequences, approximately 94% of them seen just once. CDR3 length: 13 amino acids. V was clipped by 0 bases and J by 3 bases, with 9 bases between them. CDR1 is DFQATT, CDR2 SNEGSKA, per germline (reference sequence). The sequencing input was CD8+ T cells from PBMCs. The receptor was isolated from a human donor in good health. The chain links TRBV20-1 to TRBJ2-7, with D possibly TRBD2 on 5 matching bases. For the CDR3, the DNA is TGCAGTGCTAGAGACAACCGGGACTACGAGCAGTACTTC. Amino acid sequence: CSARDNRDYEQYF.